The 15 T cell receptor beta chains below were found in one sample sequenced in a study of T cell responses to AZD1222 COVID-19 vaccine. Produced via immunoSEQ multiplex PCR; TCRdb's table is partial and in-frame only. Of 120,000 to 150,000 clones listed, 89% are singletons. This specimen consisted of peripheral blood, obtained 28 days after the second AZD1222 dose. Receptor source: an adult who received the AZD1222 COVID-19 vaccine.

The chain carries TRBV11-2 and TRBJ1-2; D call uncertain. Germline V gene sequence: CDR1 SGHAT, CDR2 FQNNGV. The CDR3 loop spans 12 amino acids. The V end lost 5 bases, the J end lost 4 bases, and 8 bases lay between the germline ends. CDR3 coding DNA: TGTGCCAGCAGCGACCTGGGCTATGGCTACACCTTC. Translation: CASSDLGYGYTF.

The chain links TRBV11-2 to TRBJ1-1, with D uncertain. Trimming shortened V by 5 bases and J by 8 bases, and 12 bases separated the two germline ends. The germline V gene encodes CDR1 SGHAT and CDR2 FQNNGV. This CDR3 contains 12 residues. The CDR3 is CASSPIVGEAFF. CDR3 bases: TGTGCCAGCAGCCCTATCGTAGGAGAAGCTTTCTTT.

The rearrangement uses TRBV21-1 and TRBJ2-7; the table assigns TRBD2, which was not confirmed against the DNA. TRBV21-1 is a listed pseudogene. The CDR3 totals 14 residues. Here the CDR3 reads CASATSGGSYEQYF. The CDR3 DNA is TGTGCCAGTGCGACTAGCGGGGGCTCCTACGAGCAGTACTTC.

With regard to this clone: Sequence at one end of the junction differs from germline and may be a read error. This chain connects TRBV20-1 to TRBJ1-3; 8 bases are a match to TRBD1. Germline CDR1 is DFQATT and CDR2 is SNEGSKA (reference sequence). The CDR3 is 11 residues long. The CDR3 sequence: CSARDAQGAPF. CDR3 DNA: TGCAGTGCTAGAGATGCCCAGGGGGCTCCCTTT.

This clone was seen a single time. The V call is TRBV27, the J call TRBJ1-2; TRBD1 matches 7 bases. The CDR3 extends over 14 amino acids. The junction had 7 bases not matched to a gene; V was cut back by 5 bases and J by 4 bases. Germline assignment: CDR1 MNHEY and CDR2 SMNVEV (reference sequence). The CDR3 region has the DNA TGTGCCAGCAGTCCGAGGGGACAGTCCTATGGCTACACCTTC. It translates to CASSPRGQSYGYTF.

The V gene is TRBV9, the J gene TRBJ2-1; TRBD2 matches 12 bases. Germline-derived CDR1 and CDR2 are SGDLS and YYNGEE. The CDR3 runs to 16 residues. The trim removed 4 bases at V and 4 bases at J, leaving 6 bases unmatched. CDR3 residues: CASSRAGTSGYNEQFF. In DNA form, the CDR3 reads TGTGCCAGCAGCAGGGCCGGGACTAGCGGGTACAATGAGCAGTTCTTC.

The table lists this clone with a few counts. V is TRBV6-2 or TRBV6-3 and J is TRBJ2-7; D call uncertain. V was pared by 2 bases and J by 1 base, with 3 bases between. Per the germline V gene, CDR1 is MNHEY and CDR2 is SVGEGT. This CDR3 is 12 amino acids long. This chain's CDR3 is CASSYDSYEQYF. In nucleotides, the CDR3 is TGTGCCAGCAGTTACGATTCCTACGAGCAGTACTTC.

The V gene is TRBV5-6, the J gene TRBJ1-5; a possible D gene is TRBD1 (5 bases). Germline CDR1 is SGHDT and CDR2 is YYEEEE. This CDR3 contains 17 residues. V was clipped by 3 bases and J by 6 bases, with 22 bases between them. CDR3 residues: CASSYQGASAQGQPQHF. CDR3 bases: TGTGCCAGCAGCTATCAAGGGGCGTCGGCTCAGGGTCAGCCCCAGCATTTT.

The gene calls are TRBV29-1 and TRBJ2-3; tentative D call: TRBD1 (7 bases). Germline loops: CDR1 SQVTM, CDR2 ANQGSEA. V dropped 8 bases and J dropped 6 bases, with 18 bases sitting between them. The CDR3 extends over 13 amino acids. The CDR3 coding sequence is TGCAGCATAAAAGGAGGGGGCGCGGATACGCAGTATTTT. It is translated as CSIKGGGADTQYF.

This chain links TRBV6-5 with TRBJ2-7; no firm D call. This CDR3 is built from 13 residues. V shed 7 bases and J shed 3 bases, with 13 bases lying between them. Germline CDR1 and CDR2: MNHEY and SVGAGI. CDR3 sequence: CASTPVGRYEQYF. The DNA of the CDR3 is TGTGCCAGCACCCCCGTTGGGCGCTACGAGCAGTACTTC.

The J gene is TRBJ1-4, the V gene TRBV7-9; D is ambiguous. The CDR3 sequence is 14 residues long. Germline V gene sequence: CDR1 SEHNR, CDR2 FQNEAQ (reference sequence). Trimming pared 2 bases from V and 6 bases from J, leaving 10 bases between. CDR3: CASSLQQTYEKLFF. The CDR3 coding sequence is TGTGCCAGCAGCTTACAGCAGACCTATGAAAAACTGTTTTTT.

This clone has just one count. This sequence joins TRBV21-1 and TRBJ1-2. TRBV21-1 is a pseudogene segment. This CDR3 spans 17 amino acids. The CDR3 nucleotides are TGTGCCAGCAGCAAAGTTTCCGGGGGTTACTTTAGCTATGGCTACACCTTC. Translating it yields CASSKVSGGYFSYGYTF.

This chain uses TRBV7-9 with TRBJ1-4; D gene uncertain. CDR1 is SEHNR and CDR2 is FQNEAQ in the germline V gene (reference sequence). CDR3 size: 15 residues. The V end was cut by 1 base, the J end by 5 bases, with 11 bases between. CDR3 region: CASSLGADGNEKLFF. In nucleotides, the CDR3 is TGTGCCAGCAGCTTAGGGGCGGACGGGAATGAAAAACTGTTTTTT.

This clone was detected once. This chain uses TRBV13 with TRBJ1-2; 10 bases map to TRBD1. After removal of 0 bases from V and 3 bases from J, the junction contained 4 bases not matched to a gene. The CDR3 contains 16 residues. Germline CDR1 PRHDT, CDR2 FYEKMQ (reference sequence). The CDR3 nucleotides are TGTGCCAGCAGCTTAGGGACGGACAGGGGGGACTATGGCTACACCTTC. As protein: CASSLGTDRGDYGYTF.

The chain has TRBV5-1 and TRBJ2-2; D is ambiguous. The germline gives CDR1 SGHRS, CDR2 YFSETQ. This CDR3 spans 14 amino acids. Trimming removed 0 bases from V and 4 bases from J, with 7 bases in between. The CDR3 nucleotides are TGCGCCAGCAGCTTGGACACCAGCACCGGGGAGCTGTTTTTT. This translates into CASSLDTSTGELFF.